A selection of T cell receptor beta chains follows, all from one sample in a study of shared T cell receptors in the human thymus. The assay was immunoSEQ multiplex PCR, and TCRdb's table has in-frame clones only and misses some. The top ten hold roughly 0.02% of the sample, which has some 400,000 clones, 95% seen once. Sequencing was performed on thymocytes. These TCRs come from a human donor. The CDR3 runs from the conserved cysteine through the conserved F or W. D genes are given only for firm matches. Clone size is shown for a subset of rows, as once, few, many or a class of expanded clone.

cdr3_nt cdr3_aa j_call d_call v_call clone_size
TGTGCCAGCAGCAGGAAGGGCCAGCGGGTCACAGATACGCAGTATTTT CASSRKGQRVTDTQYF TRBJ2-3 NA TRBV5-8 NA
TGCGCCAGCAGCTTGATAGGGGGGCAAGAGACCCAGTACTTC CASSLIGGQETQYF TRBJ2-5 NA TRBV5-1 NA
TGTGCCAGCAGCGTGGACAGGGGGCGTACAGATACGCAGTATTTT CASSVDRGRTDTQYF TRBJ2-3 TRBD1 TRBV9 NA
TGTGCCAGCAGCCAGGGACAGGTAGCCGGCGTAAACACTGAAGCTTTCTTT CASSQGQVAGVNTEAFF TRBJ1-1 TRBD1 TRBV13 NA
TGTGCCAGCAGTGAAGCAGGGGGTGGCCAGCCCCAGCATTTT CASSEAGGGQPQHF TRBJ1-5 NA TRBV6-1 once
TGTGCCAGCGGGCTTCAGGGGGCGAACTACATGAACACTGAAGCTTTCTTT CASGLQGANYMNTEAFF TRBJ1-1 TRBD1 TRBV28 NA
TGTGCCTGGAGTGCCCCCTCGGGAAGCACTGAAGCTTTCTTT CAWSAPSGSTEAFF TRBJ1-1 NA TRBV30 NA
TGTGCCAGCAGAAGTGTCGGACCCGGCGAGCAGTACTTC CASRSVGPGEQYF TRBJ2-7 NA TRBV2 once
TGTGCCACCAGCAGGAAGAGGAACACTGAAGCTTTCTTT CATSRKRNTEAFF TRBJ1-1 NA TRBV15 NA
TGCAGCGTGGGGATCAAGCGGCGCCCCAAGGGCACAGATACGCAGTATTTT CSVGIKRRPKGTDTQYF TRBJ2-3 NA TRBV29-1 NA
TGTGCCAGCAGTTTAAGGTGGGACGGGAATGAAAAACTGTTTTTT CASSLRWDGNEKLFF TRBJ1-4 NA TRBV27 NA
TGTGCCAGCAGCCCGGGAGGGGTTGGGAATCAGCCCCAGCATTTT CASSPGGVGNQPQHF TRBJ1-5 NA TRBV5-5 NA
TGTGCCAGCAGACTTCAACCGGGGGGCGAGGTCAATGAGCAGTTCTTC CASRLQPGGEVNEQFF TRBJ2-1 NA TRBV6-6 NA
TGCGCCAGCAGCTTGGTGCAGGGAGTGGGGTGGCGAGAGACCCAGTACTTC CASSLVQGVGWRETQYF TRBJ2-5 NA TRBV5-1 NA
TGTGCCACCAGCCCCCCGCGGGGGGGAGGCCCCAACACCGGGGAGCTGTTTTTT CATSPPRGGGPNTGELFF TRBJ2-2 TRBD2 TRBV15 NA
TGTGCCACCAGCAGAGTCCTTGGAGCAAGGATAGCGGAAAATTTAGCCAAAAACATTCAGTACTTC CATSRVLGARIAENLAKNIQYF TRBJ2-4 NA TRBV15 NA
TGCGCCAGCAGCCAAGATAAAGTGGCAGGGGGAGTGAGAAACATTCAGTACTTC CASSQDKVAGGVRNIQYF TRBJ2-4 TRBD1 TRBV4-1 once
TGTGCTACAAGGAAGGTGGGACAGCCGAACACTGAAGCTTTCTTT CATRKVGQPNTEAFF TRBJ1-1 TRBD1 TRBV25-1 few
TGTGCCACCAATACCGGGGGGACAGGGGGATTGTCGGGAAACACCATATATTTT CATNTGGTGGLSGNTIYF TRBJ1-3 TRBD1 TRBV28 NA
TGCGCCAGCAGCTTGGGGCAGGGGGTAGAGACCCAGTACTTC CASSLGQGVETQYF TRBJ2-5 TRBD1 TRBV5-1 NA
TGTGCCAGCAGTTTCAGGGGTCTAGTTTCACCCCTCCACTTT CASSFRGLVSPLHF TRBJ1-6 NA TRBV27 NA
TGTGCCAGCAGTGGGGGGAGGGTCCCTTTCTACAATGAGCAGTTCTTC CASSGGRVPFYNEQFF TRBJ2-1 TRBD2 TRBV27 NA
TGTGCCAGCAGTTACAGGGACTACAATGAGCAGTTCTTC CASSYRDYNEQFF TRBJ2-1 NA TRBV6-6 once
TGTGCCAGCTCCCTGACAGGGAAGAGTGAAAAACTGTTTTTT CASSLTGKSEKLFF TRBJ1-4 TRBD1 TRBV6-1 NA
TGTGCCAGCAGGCCGTACCAGGGGGACGGGATCGAGCAGTACTTC CASRPYQGDGIEQYF TRBJ2-7 TRBD1 TRBV6-5 NA
TGTGCCAGCAGTCCTAAGCGGGAGGGCCGGTACAATGAGCAGTTCTTC CASSPKREGRYNEQFF TRBJ2-1 TRBD2 TRBV27 NA
TGTGCCAGCAGTTCAGGGTTCTACGAGCAGTACTTC CASSSGFYEQYF TRBJ2-7 NA TRBV28 NA
TGTGCCAGCAGCACCGGGACAGAACCTGAAGCTTTCTTT CASSTGTEPEAFF TRBJ1-1 TRBD1 TRBV27 NA
TGCGCCAGCAGCTTGAAACTAGCGGGAGTGCGCATAGGCTACAATGAGCAGTTCTTC CASSLKLAGVRIGYNEQFF TRBJ2-1 TRBD2 TRBV5-1 once
TGCAGCGTTGTGAGGGCTAACGACAGGGGGAACACTGAAGCTTTCTTT CSVVRANDRGNTEAFF TRBJ1-1 TRBD1 TRBV29-1 NA
TGTGCCAGCAGCGTAGAGCGAGGGCTAGCGGGAGTGGCGCAAGAGACCCAGTACTTC CASSVERGLAGVAQETQYF TRBJ2-5 TRBD2 TRBV9 few
TGTGCCAGCAGCCAGTTTCCGAGGATTGGGGGTTACCAAGAGACCCAGTACTTC CASSQFPRIGGYQETQYF TRBJ2-5 NA TRBV14 NA
TGCGCCAGCAGCCAAGATTTGAGGTCAGGGGCCTCCTACGAGCAGTACTTC CASSQDLRSGASYEQYF TRBJ2-7 NA TRBV4-1 once
TGTGCCATCAGTGCACTAGCGGGAGACGAGCAGTACTTC CAISALAGDEQYF TRBJ2-7 TRBD2 TRBV10-3 NA
TGTGCCAGCAGATCCCCGTGGGGCCAGAGGGGGCCCCAGCATTTT CASRSPWGQRGPQHF TRBJ1-5 NA TRBV28 once
TGTGCCAGCAGCTTGGATAGCGGGAGCACAGATACGCAGTATTTT CASSLDSGSTDTQYF TRBJ2-3 TRBD2 TRBV5-6 NA
TGTGCTAGTGGTGATGACAGGGGACTTATGAACACTGAAGCTTTCTTT CASGDDRGLMNTEAFF TRBJ1-1 TRBD1 TRBV12-5 NA
TGTGCCAGTAGTATAGGACCAGGGAGCTCCTACAATGAGCAGTTCTTC CASSIGPGSSYNEQFF TRBJ2-1 NA TRBV19 NA
TGCGCCAGCAGCTTGAAACTAGCGGACAATGAGCAGTTCTTC CASSLKLADNEQFF TRBJ2-1 TRBD2 TRBV5-1 NA
TGTGCCAGCAGTCCCTCCTACACAGATACGCAGTATTTT CASSPSYTDTQYF TRBJ2-3 NA TRBV28 NA
TGTGCCAGCAGTGTGTCTAGCGGCACAGATACGCAGTATTTT CASSVSSGTDTQYF TRBJ2-3 NA TRBV6-4 NA
TGTGCCAGCACCGGGGGACTCTCCTACGAGCAGTACTTC CASTGGLSYEQYF TRBJ2-7 NA TRBV2 few
TGTGCCAGCAGCCCTCCGACGGGGGGTTATGGCTACACCTTC CASSPPTGGYGYTF TRBJ1-2 NA TRBV9 NA
TGTGCCAGCAGCCCGGTGACAGGGGTCTCCTATAATTCACCCCTCCACTTT CASSPVTGVSYNSPLHF TRBJ1-6 TRBD1 TRBV5-6 NA
TGTGCCAGCAGTGTAAAACCGGGACAGCCTAATGAAAAACTGTTTTTT CASSVKPGQPNEKLFF TRBJ1-4 TRBD1 TRBV28 NA
TGTGCCACCAGCCGTGGGCCAGGCCTACCCTCCTACGAGCAGTACTTC CATSRGPGLPSYEQYF TRBJ2-7 NA TRBV15 NA
TGTGCCATCAGTGACCTCGGGGGCAGTTCCTACGAGCAGTACTTC CAISDLGGSSYEQYF TRBJ2-7 NA TRBV10-3 NA
TGTGCCAGCAGCCCTTCCAGGGTGATAAGCTATGGCTACACCTTC CASSPSRVISYGYTF TRBJ1-2 NA TRBV7-9 NA
TGTGCCAGTAGTCAACAGGGGCCCGATGAAAAACTGTTTTTT CASSQQGPDEKLFF TRBJ1-4 TRBD1 TRBV19 NA